Listed here is a single TCR beta chain. PCR employed 60 Vbeta and 13 Jbeta primers. Using immunoSEQ multiplex PCR, the repertoire was profiled, and TCRdb retains in-frame clones only, with some absent. The table includes around 150,000 clones, around 74% detected once. This entry is derived from a study of cytomegalovirus exposure and HLA in healthy donors. Trimming removed 10 bases at V and 1 base at J, with 17 bases between. Germline loops: CDR1 SNHLY, CDR2 FYNNEI. This CDR3 spans 14 amino acids. Sequenced: PBMCs. The TCR originated in a man aged 45 to 65 in good health and CMV-seropositive. V gene TRBV2 combines with J gene TRBJ2-7; maybe TRBD1 (6 bases). CDR3 nucleotide sequence: TGTGCCACCTTGTTTGACAGGTTTTCCTACGAGCAGTACTTC. Translated: CATLFDRFSYEQYF.